This TCR beta chain is drawn from a study of T cell responses to AZD1222 COVID-19 vaccine. Findings and caveats of the study: The donor cohort was predominantly white British with a female majority, and clonal diversity may have been underestimated. Recipients of two AZD1222 doses showed rising Spike-specific TCR breadth and depth. Seropositive status at baseline applied to only five or six AZD1222 recipients.

Clones were sequenced by immunoSEQ multiplex PCR, and TCRdb holds only the in-frame ones, with some missing. The sample lists about 120,000 clones, more than 70% seen once, with approximately 6.4% in the top ten. For this clone: Its specificity is not known.

Doses given second, at about 4 or about 12 weeks, were pooled. The sample in question was peripheral blood, obtained 28 days after the second AZD1222 dose. This clonotype originated in an adult who received the AZD1222 COVID-19 vaccine.

The CDR3 sequence is CASSLLQGPYEQYF. For the CDR3, the DNA is TGTGCCAGCAGCTTGTTGCAGGGCCCCTACGAGCAGTACTTC. The chain recombines TRBV5-8 with TRBJ2-7, with TRBD1 as a possible D gene (5 bases). The CDR3 spans 14 residues. CDR1 is SGHTS and CDR2 is YDEGEE in the germline V gene. The ends were cut back, 1 base at V and 2 bases at J, with 10 bases in the middle.